This T cell receptor (beta chain) was captured by sequencing in a study of T cell repertoires in cytomegalovirus infection. Overall study: From public TCR beta signatures came an indication of both CMV infection and matching HLA type. Findings and limits, study-wide: HLA-C-restricted CMV-specific TCR beta clonotypes prevailed in the ex vivo response. CMV carriers having the relevant HLA were flagged by cumulative public TCR beta family frequency.

Germline CDR1 KGHSH, CDR2 LQKENI. CDR3 length: 18 amino acids. Germline trimming cut 5 bases from V and 0 bases from J; bases unmatched to any gene: 9. As regards this clonotype: Its specificity is unknown.

TCRdb passed the reads through MiXCR, listing each CDR3 protein once. Of approximately 500,000 distinct CDR3 sequences in the sample, over 9% are singletons; the top ten hold roughly 10%. This chain uses TRBV18 with TRBJ2-6; 8 bases match TRBD1. Sequenced input: PBMCs. The receptor was derived from a human donor in good health (CMV status not recorded). Some clones in this sample may be carry-over from other donors' samples. DNA of the CDR3: TGTGCCAGCTCAAGAAGAAGGACAGGGACCTCTGGGGCCAACGTCCTGACTTTC. Translation: CASSRRRTGTSGANVLTF.